The 7 T cell receptor beta chains presented below share a single source sample, sequenced in a study of blood T cells in healthy people across ages. For the second PCR, which ran for about 7 to 11 cycles, a sample-barcoded 5' primer and a J-beta primer mix were used. Using its own MiXCR run on the 5' RACE reads, TCRdb lists one record per CDR3 protein. The profile shows around 1,100,000 distinct CDR3 sequences, 35% to 40% of them singletons. Sequencing was performed on blood. The receptors originated from a man aged 18 to 35 in good health.

This chain joins TRBV5-4 and TRBJ2-5; D perhaps matches TRBD2 (5 bases). The CDR3 contains 15 residues. CDR1 is SGHNT, CDR2 YYREEE, per germline (reference sequence). Trimming took off 0 bases at V and 3 bases at J, with 12 bases between the two ends. The DNA for the CDR3 is TGTGCCAGCAGCTTGGGGGTCTTGAGGGAAGAGACCCAGTACTTC. Translated: CASSLGVLREETQYF.

The chain couples TRBV20-1 to TRBJ1-4; D remains ambiguous. V lost 5 bases to trimming and J lost 4 bases, with 20 bases between them. This CDR3 is built from 16 residues. CDR1 is DFQATT and CDR2 is SNEGSKA in the germline V gene (reference sequence). CDR3 DNA sequence: TGCAGTGCTGGCCCCCAGGTTGTGGATGGTAATGAAAAACTGTTTTTT. As protein: CSAGPQVVDGNEKLFF.

This chain joins TRBV7-3 and TRBJ2-3; 7 bases map to TRBD2. V lost 3 bases to trimming and J lost 1 base; unmatched junction nucleotides: 4. CDR1 is SGHTA and CDR2 is FQGTGA in the germline V gene. The CDR3 sequence is 15 residues long. The CDR3 region has the DNA TGTGCCAGCAGCTTGACTAGCTTGCGCACAGATACGCAGTATTTT. It specifies CASSLTSLRTDTQYF.

This clonotype has ten or more counts. The rearrangement joins TRBV29-1 to TRBJ2-1, with D perhaps TRBD1 (5 bases). From germline, CDR1 is SQVTM and CDR2 ANQGSEA. This CDR3 has 16 residues. V gave up 7 bases and J gave up 3 bases, with 22 bases separating them. CDR3 DNA: TGCAGCGCCAGATCGACCCGACAGAAGGACTACAATGAGCAGTTCTTC. It codes for CSARSTRQKDYNEQFF.

With regard to this clonotype: This clone may be a read error of a much larger clone one base away. V is TRBV24-1 and J is TRBJ1-2, with D unresolved. Looked up from germline, CDR1 is KGHDR and CDR2 is SFDVKD. This CDR3 has 11 amino acids. CDR3 bases: TGTGCCGCCAGTGCGGGGTATGGCTACACCTTC. Amino acids: CAASAGYGYTF.

The chain uses TRBV3-1 and TRBJ1-2; D is uncertain. Per the germline V gene, CDR1 is LGHDT and CDR2 is YNNKEL (reference sequence). CDR3 length: 15 residues. Deletions cut 3 bases from V and 0 bases from J, with 11 bases between. CDR3 amino acids: CASSHSTPSNYGYTF. Here the CDR3 DNA reads TGTGCCAGCAGCCACTCGACACCTTCTAACTATGGCTACACCTTC.

This clonotype was recorded at least ten times. The chain employs TRBV7-2 and TRBJ2-1; TRBD2 might be the D (5 bases). The DNA matches TRBJ2-7 better at its end, which makes the J call doubtful. Germline V gene lookup returns CDR1 SGHTA and CDR2 FQGNSA. There are 15 residues in the CDR3. The CDR3 is CASRALAVSYNEQYF. In DNA, the CDR3 is TGTGCCAGCAGAGCCCTAGCAGTCTCCTACAATGAGCAGTACTTC.